The sequence of this T cell receptor (beta chain) was determined in a study of T cell responses to AZD1222 COVID-19 vaccine. Study overall: Samples with a second dose at about 4 or about 12 weeks were pooled together. Overall study findings and caveats: Most donors were white British and more were female, and clonal diversity was possibly underestimated. It was only 6 or 7 AZD1222 recipients who were seropositive at baseline.

The CDR3 is 13 residues long. The germline V gene has CDR1 SGHAT and CDR2 FQNNGV. The germline V and J ends were trimmed by 3 bases and 4 bases, with 8 bases remaining between them. For this clone: Its target is not known.

Some clones are missing from TCRdb's copy, which holds only in-frame ones; the method was immunoSEQ multiplex PCR. This sample has about 100,000 clones, with roughly 84% found just once. The chain couples TRBV11-2 to TRBJ2-3; a possible D gene is TRBD1 (5 bases). The sequenced sample was peripheral blood, obtained on day 0 of AZD1222 vaccination. This clonotype originated in an adult in good health. The CDR3 sequence is CASSFQGSDTQYF. The CDR3 DNA reads TGTGCCAGCAGCTTCCAGGGATCAGATACGCAGTATTTT.